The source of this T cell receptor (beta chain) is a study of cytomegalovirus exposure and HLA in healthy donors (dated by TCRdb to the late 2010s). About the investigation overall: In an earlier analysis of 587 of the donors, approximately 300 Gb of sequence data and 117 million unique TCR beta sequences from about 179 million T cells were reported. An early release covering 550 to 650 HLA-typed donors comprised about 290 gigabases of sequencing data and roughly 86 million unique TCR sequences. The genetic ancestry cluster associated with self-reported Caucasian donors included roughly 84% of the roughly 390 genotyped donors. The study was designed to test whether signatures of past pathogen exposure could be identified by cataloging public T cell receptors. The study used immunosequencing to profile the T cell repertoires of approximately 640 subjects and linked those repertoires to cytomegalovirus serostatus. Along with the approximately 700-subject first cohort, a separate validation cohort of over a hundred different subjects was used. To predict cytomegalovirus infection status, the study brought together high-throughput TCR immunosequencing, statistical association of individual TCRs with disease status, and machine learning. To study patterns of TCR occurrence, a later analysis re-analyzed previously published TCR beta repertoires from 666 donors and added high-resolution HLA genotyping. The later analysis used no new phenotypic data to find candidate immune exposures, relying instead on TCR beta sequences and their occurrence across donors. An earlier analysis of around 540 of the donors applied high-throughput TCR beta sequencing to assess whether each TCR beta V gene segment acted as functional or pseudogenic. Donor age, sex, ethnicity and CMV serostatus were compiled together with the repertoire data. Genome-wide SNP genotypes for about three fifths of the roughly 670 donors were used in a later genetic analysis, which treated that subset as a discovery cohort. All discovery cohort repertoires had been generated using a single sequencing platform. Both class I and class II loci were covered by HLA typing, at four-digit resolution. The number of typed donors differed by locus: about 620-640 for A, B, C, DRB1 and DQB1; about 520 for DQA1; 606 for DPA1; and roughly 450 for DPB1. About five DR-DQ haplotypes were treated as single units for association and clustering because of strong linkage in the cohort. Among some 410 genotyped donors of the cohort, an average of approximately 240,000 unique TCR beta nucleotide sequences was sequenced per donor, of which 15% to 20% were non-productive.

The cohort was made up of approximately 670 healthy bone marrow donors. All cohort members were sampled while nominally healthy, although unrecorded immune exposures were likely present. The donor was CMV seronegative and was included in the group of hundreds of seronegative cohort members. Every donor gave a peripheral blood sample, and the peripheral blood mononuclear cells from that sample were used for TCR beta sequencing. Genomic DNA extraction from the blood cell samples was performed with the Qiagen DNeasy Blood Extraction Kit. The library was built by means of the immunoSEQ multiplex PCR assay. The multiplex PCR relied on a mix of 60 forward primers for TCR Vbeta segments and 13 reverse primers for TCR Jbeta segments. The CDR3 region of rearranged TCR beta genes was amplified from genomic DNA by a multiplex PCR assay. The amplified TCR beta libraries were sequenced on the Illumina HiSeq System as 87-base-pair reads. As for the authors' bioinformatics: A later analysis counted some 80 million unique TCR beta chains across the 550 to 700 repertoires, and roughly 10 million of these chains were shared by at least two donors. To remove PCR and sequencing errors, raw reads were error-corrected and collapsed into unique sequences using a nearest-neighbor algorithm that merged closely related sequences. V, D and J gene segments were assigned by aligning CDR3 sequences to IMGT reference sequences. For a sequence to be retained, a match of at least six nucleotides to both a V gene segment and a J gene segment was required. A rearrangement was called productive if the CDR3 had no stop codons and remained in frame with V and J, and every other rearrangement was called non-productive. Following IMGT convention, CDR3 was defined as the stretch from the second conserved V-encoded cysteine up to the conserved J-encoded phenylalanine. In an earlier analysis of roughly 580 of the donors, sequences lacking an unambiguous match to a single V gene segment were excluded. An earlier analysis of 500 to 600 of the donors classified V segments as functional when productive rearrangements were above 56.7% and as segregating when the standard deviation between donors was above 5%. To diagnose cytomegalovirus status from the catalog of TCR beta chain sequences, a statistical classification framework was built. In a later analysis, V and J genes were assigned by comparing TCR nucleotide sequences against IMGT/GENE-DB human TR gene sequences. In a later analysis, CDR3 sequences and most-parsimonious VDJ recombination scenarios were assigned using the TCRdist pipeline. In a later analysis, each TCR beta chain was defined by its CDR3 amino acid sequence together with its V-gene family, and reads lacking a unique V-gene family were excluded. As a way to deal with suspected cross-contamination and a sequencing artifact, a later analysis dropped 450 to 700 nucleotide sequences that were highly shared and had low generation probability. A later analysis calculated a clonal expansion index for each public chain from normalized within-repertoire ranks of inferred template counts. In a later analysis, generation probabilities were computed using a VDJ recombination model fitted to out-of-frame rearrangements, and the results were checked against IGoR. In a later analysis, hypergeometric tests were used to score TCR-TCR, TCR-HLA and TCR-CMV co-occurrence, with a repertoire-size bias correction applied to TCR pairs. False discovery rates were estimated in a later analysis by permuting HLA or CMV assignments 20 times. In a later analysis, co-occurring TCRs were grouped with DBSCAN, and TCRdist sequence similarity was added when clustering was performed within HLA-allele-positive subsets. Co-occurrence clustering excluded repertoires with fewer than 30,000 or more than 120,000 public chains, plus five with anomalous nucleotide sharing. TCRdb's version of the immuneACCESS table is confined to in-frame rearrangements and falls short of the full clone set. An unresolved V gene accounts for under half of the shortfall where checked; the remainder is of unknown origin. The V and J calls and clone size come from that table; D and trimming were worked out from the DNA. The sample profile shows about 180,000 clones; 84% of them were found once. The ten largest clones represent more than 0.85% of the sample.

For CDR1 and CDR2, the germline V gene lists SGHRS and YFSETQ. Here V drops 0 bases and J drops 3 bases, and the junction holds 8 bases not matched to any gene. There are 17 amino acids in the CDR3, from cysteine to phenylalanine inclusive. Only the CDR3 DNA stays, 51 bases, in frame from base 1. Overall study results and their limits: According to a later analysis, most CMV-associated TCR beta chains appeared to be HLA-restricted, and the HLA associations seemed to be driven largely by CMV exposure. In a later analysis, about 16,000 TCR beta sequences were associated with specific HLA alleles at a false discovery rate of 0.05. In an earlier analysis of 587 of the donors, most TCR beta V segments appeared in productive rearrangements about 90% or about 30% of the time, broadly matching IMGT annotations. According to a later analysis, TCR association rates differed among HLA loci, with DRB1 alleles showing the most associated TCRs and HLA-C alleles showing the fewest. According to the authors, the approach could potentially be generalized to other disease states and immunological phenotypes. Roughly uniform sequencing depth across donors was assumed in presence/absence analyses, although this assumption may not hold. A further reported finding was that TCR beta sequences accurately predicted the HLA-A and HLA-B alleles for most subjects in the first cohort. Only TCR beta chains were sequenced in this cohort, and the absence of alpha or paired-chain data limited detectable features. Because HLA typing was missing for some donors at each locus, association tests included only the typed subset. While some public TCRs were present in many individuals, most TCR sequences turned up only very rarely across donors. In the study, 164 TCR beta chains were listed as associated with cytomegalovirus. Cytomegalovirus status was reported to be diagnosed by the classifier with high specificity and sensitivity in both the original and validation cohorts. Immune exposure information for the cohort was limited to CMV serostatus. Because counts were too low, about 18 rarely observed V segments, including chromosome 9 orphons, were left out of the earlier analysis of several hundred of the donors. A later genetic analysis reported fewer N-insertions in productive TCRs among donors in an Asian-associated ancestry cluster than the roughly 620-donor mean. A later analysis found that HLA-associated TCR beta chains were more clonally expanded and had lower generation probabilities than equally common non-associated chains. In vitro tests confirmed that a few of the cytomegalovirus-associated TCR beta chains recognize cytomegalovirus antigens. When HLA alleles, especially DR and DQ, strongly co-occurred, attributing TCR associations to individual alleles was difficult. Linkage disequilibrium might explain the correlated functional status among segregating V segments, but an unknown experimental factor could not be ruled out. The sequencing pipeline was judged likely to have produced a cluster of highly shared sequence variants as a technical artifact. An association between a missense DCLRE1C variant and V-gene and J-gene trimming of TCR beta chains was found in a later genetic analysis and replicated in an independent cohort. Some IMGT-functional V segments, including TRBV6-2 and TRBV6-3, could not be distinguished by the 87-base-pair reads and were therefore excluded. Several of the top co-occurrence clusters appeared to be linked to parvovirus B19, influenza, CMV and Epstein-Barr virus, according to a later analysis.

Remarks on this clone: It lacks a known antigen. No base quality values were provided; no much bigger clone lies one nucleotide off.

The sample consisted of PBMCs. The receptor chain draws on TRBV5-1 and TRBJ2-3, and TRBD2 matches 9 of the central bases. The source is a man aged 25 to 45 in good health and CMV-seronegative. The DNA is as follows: TGCGCCAGCAGCTTGGCCCGGGCTAGCGGGGAAACAGATACGCAGTATTTT. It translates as CASSLARASGETDTQYF.